These 20 T cell receptor beta chains were all obtained from the same sample, sequenced in a study of cytomegalovirus exposure and HLA in healthy donors. In the PCR, 60 Vbeta and 13 Jbeta primers were used. Assay used: immunoSEQ multiplex PCR; TCRdb lists only in-frame clones, some missing. Here the sample spans around 140,000 clones, more than 75% being singletons. Sequences were obtained from PBMCs. The receptor source for this set is a woman aged 40 to 49 in good health and CMV-seropositive.

This clone was observed a few times. The chain links TRBV30 to TRBJ2-5; TRBD1 might be the D (5 bases). From germline, CDR1 is GTSNPN and CDR2 SVGIG (reference sequence). The ends were cut back, 5 bases at V and 1 base at J, with 8 bases in the middle. The CDR3 sequence is 12 residues long. CDR3 coding DNA: TGTGCCTGGGGACAAGCCCAAGAGACCCAGTACTTC. Encoded protein: CAWGQAQETQYF.

The rearrangement joins TRBV5-8 to TRBJ1-1; 8 nucleotides align to TRBD1. V lost 4 bases to trimming and J lost 4 bases; unmatched junction nucleotides: 9. The CDR3 has 15 residues. Germline lookup yields CDR1 SGHTS and CDR2 YDEGEE. The CDR3 DNA is TGTGCCAGCAGCATATACAGGGGGGGAGGCACTGAAGCTTTCTTT. This sequence encodes CASSIYRGGGTEAFF.

This chain uses TRBV28 with TRBJ2-2; 7 bases match TRBD1. Germline-derived CDR1 and CDR2 are MDHEN and SYDVKM. This CDR3 comprises 15 residues. The trim removed 5 bases at V and 1 base at J, leaving 4 bases unmatched. The CDR3 protein is CASSTRQGNTGELFF. DNA of the CDR3: TGTGCCAGCAGTACCCGACAGGGGAACACCGGGGAGCTGTTTTTT.

V is TRBV2 and J is TRBJ1-5; no clear D gene. Trimming removed 3 bases at V and 1 base at J, with 7 bases between. The CDR3 has 14 residues. Germline CDR1 is SNHLY and CDR2 is FYNNEI. CDR3: CASSDRSSNQPQHF. The CDR3 DNA follows: TGTGCCAGCAGTGACAGGTCGAGCAATCAGCCCCAGCATTTT.

The rearrangement joins TRBV6-1 to TRBJ2-1, with TRBD1 matching 7 bases. Germline V gene data show CDR1 as MNHNS and CDR2 as SASEGT. The CDR3 sequence is 15 residues long. J gave up 6 bases and V 6 bases, and 11 bases lay outside the gene matches. The CDR3 spells CASSVDRMWGNEQFF. In nucleotides, the CDR3 is TGTGCCAGCAGCGTGGACAGGATGTGGGGCAATGAGCAGTTCTTC.

A remark on this clone: A junction end diverges from the germline sequence, so it may reflect a read error. This chain joins TRBV5-1 and TRBJ2-5; 10 bases align to TRBD2. Germline V gene sequence: CDR1 SGHRS, CDR2 YFSETQ. The CDR3 length is 15 residues. The CDR3 region is CAGSLALAGAETQYF. The CDR3 bases are TGCGCCGGCAGCTTGGCCCTAGCGGGAGCAGAGACCCAGTACTTC.

This rearrangement joins TRBV5-4 to TRBJ2-3; TRBD1 aligns across 8 bases. The CDR3 is 13 amino acids. The V and J ends lost 0 bases and 9 bases, in that order; junction bases with no gene match: 3. The germline V gene has CDR1 SGHNT and CDR2 YYREEE (reference sequence). The CDR3 sequence: CASSLGQGATQYF. The CDR3 nucleotides are TGTGCCAGCAGCTTGGGGCAGGGGGCGACGCAGTATTTT.

The chain recombines TRBV27 with TRBJ2-1; the match to TRBD2 covers 11 bases. Trimming cost V 4 bases and J 7 bases; bases outside gene matches: 9. The CDR3 is 16 residues long. Germline V gives CDR1 MNHEY, CDR2 SMNVEV (reference sequence). CDR3 region: CASSSPGLAVGNEQFF. CDR3 nucleotide sequence: TGTGCCAGCAGTTCCCCGGGACTAGCGGTTGGAAATGAGCAGTTCTTC.

This clone was detected a few times. The sample holds other DNA sequences that translate to the same CDR3. V and J are TRBV6-4 and TRBJ2-1, with TRBD2 matching 11 bases. From germline, CDR1 is MRHNA and CDR2 SNTAGT. The V and J ends lost 4 bases and 6 bases, in that order; junction bases with no gene match: 2. The CDR3 contains 14 residues. Here the CDR3 DNA reads TGTGCCAGCAGTGGGCTAGCGGGGGGCAATGAGCAGTTCTTC. Amino acids: CASSGLAGGNEQFF.

The rearrangement links TRBV18 to TRBJ1-4; D remains unclear. This CDR3 is 16 amino acids long. The germline gives CDR1 KGHSH, CDR2 LQKENI. V was clipped by 2 bases and J by 0 bases, with 10 bases between them. CDR3 in amino acids: CASSPGRLATNEKLFF. The CDR3 coding sequence is TGTGCCAGCTCACCAGGCAGGCTGGCAACTAATGAAAAACTGTTTTTT. Combining the CDR3 with reference TRBV18 and TRBJ1-4 gives the whole variable domain NAGVMQNPRHLVRRRGQEARLRCSPMKGHSHVYWYRQLPEEGLKFMVYLQKENIIDESGMPKERFSAEFPKEGPSILRIQQVVRGDSAAYFCASSPGRLATNEKLFFGSGTQLSVL.

This clone was counted a few times. The chain recombines TRBV6-5 with TRBJ2-1; tentative D call: TRBD2 (5 bases). The CDR3 length is 15 residues. V was cut by 9 bases and J by 0 bases, with 15 bases left in between. Germline V gene data show CDR1 as MNHEY and CDR2 as SVGAGI. CDR3 sequence: CASQPGFSSYNEQFF. For the CDR3, the DNA is TGTGCCAGTCAACCGGGATTCTCCTCCTACAATGAGCAGTTCTTC.

J is TRBJ2-1 and V is TRBV11-3; 7 bases are a match to TRBD2. V shed 5 bases and J 4 bases; nucleotides not matched to a gene: 5. There are 14 residues in the CDR3. Germline V gene lookup returns CDR1 SGHNT and CDR2 YENEEA. CDR3 sequence: CASSESGGYNEQFF. CDR3 sequence (DNA): TGTGCCAGCAGCGAGTCGGGGGGATACAATGAGCAGTTCTTC.

Only one count was recorded for this clone. The rearrangement links TRBV23-1 to TRBJ1-1; TRBD1 is a possible D gene (6 bases). TRBV23-1 counts as an open reading frame of uncertain function. V was shortened by 0 bases and J by 1 base, with 9 bases between the two germline ends. The CDR3 is 15 residues long. This CDR3 reads CASSQSGTRNTEAFF. In DNA form, the CDR3 reads TGCGCCAGCAGTCAATCCGGGACAAGGAACACTGAAGCTTTCTTT.

V and J are TRBV5-4 and TRBJ2-3; D possibly corresponds to TRBD1 (8 bases). Germline lookup yields CDR1 SGHNT and CDR2 YYREEE (reference sequence). CDR3 length equals 17 residues. The V end was cut by 0 bases, the J end by 4 bases, with 18 bases between. CDR3 DNA: TGTGCCAGCAGCTTGGGCAGGGGGCGGGAGAAGGCAGATACGCAGTATTTT. Translating gives CASSLGRGREKADTQYF.

This clone has more than one count but fewer than ten. V and J are TRBV27 and TRBJ2-1; 9 bases are a match to TRBD2. Per germline, CDR1 MNHEY and CDR2 SMNVEV (reference sequence). The CDR3 contains 13 residues. Unmatched junction bases numbered 6, after V lost 6 bases and J lost 9 bases. CDR3 residues: CASRKTSGFEQFF. For the CDR3, the DNA is TGTGCCAGCAGGAAGACTAGCGGTTTTGAGCAGTTCTTC.

This rearrangement joins TRBV6-5 to TRBJ1-4; D might be TRBD1 (6 bases). V was trimmed by 6 bases and J by 8 bases, leaving 16 bases between them. CDR1 and CDR2 from the germline V gene are MNHEY and SVGAGI. This CDR3 comprises 14 residues. Written as DNA, the CDR3 is TGTGCCAGCAGCCCTTACAGGGCCCCCGAAAAACTGTTTTTT. It specifies CASSPYRAPEKLFF.

The chain joins TRBV10-3 to TRBJ1-1; 9 nucleotides match TRBD1. CDR3 length: 17 residues. Per the germline V gene, CDR1 is ENHRY and CDR2 is SYGVKD. Losses at the gene ends were 3 bases for V and 4 bases for J; bases not matched to a gene: 12. The CDR3 spells CAISDYRTRTGVTEAFF. In DNA form, the CDR3 reads TGTGCCATCAGTGACTATCGCACCCGGACAGGGGTCACTGAAGCTTTCTTT.

The rearrangement links TRBV11-3 to TRBJ1-2; possibly TRBD1 for D (6 bases). V shed 1 base and J shed 8 bases, with 11 bases lying between them. CDR1 is SGHNT and CDR2 is YENEEA in the germline V gene. The CDR3 covers 13 residues. The CDR3 bases are TGTGCCAGCAGCTTAGCAGGGGCGCGCGGCTACACCTTC. Amino acids: CASSLAGARGYTF.

About this clone: One end of the junction varies from germline; a read error may be responsible. The genes are TRBV2 and TRBJ2-1; 7 nucleotides match TRBD2. CDR1 SNHLY and CDR2 FYNNEI come from the germline V gene. The CDR3 runs 12 residues. The CDR3 loop reads CASIINGGSPIF. The CDR3 bases are TGTGCCAGCATCATAAACGGCGGGAGTCCGATCTTC.

The chain combines TRBV15 with TRBJ2-2, with D possibly matching TRBD2 (6 bases). The CDR3 is made up of 15 amino acids. The ends were cut back, 1 base at V and 4 bases at J, with 10 bases in the middle. Germline CDR1 is LNHNV and CDR2 is YYDKDF (reference sequence). CDR3 loop: CATSRGLVGTGELFF. The CDR3 DNA sequence: TGTGCCACCAGCAGAGGACTAGTCGGCACCGGGGAGCTGTTTTTT.